Shown below are 14 T cell receptor beta chains from a single sample sequenced in a study of Graves' ophthalmopathy and Graves' hyperthyroidism. Researchers took RNA transcripts and amplified TCR beta CDR3 regions from them. RT-PCR with HTBI primers came first, then second-round multiplex PCR. TCRdb re-called the multiplex PCR reads through MiXCR, storing one row per CDR3 protein. The table shows 400,000 to 450,000 distinct CDR3 sequences, with roughly 21% occurring only once. The sample consisted of peripheral blood. These receptors came from a woman between 18 and 29 years old with stable Graves' hyperthyroidism.

The table lists this clonotype with many counts. The rearrangement joins TRBV5-1 to TRBJ1-2; D perhaps matches TRBD1 (5 bases). Germline V gene sequence: CDR1 SGHRS, CDR2 YFSETQ. V lost 2 bases and J 7 bases, leaving 12 bases between the germline ends. The CDR3 has 13 residues. CDR3 amino acids: CASSFWRDGGYTF. DNA of the CDR3: TGCGCCAGCAGCTTTTGGAGGGACGGTGGCTACACCTTC.

This clonotype appeared a single time. The chain couples TRBV9 to TRBJ1-2, with D uncertain. The CDR3 has 17 residues. The V end was cut by 2 bases, the J end by 4 bases, with 21 bases between. Germline CDR1 and CDR2: SGDLS and YYNGEE. CDR3: CASSVDGRPGASYGYTF. The CDR3 DNA reads TGTGCCAGCAGCGTCGATGGACGCCCGGGCGCTTCCTATGGCTACACCTTC.

There are many counts of this clonotype. V is TRBV12-3 or TRBV12-4 and J is TRBJ1-5; D gene ambiguous. Trimming left V 6 bases short and J 2 bases short, with 11 bases between. This CDR3 region has 14 residues. The CDR3 sequence: CASSLGAGNQPQHF. In DNA form, the CDR3 reads TGTGCCAGCAGCTTGGGTGCGGGCAATCAGCCCCAGCATTTT.

This clonotype showed up just once. V is TRBV12-3 or TRBV12-4 and J is TRBJ1-5; tentatively, D is TRBD1 (5 bases). The V gene lost 3 bases and the J gene lost 3 bases, with 18 bases spanning the gap. The CDR3 runs to 17 residues. The CDR3 spells CASSLLGLLGDNQPQHF. The CDR3 nucleotides are TGTGCCAGCAGTTTGCTGGGACTCCTCGGAGACAATCAGCCCCAGCATTTT.

Of note for this clonotype: Germline and junction disagree at one end, which may indicate a read error. The chain combines TRBV6-2 or TRBV6-3 with TRBJ2-7; D is undetermined. This CDR3 has 13 residues. Per the germline V gene, CDR1 is MNHEY and CDR2 is SVGEGT. Written as DNA, the CDR3 is TGTGCCAGCAGTACGATACTATCCTACGATCAGTACTTC. It is translated as CASSTILSYDQYF.

This clonotype came up many times. V usage is TRBV6-5 and J usage is TRBJ1-1; the D is unclear. V was trimmed by 2 bases and J by 1 base, leaving 5 bases between them. This CDR3 region has 13 residues. CDR1 and CDR2 from the germline V gene are MNHEY and SVGAGI. The DNA of the CDR3 is TGTGCCAGCAGTTACATACAGAACACTGAAGCTTTCTTT. Amino acids: CASSYIQNTEAFF.

This clonotype occurred many times. The gene calls are TRBV2 and TRBJ1-2; D unclear. Trimming shortened V by 2 bases and J by 1 base, and 8 bases separated the two germline ends. This CDR3 is built from 14 residues. The germline gives CDR1 SNHLY, CDR2 FYNNEI. In DNA, the CDR3 is TGTGCCAGCAGTGAACGTACGCGTAACTATGGCTACACCTTC. It codes for CASSERTRNYGYTF.

As regards this clonotype: A clone one base away is much larger, so this may be a read error. The chain couples TRBV6-5 to TRBJ1-2; 12 nucleotides line up with TRBD1. Germline loops: CDR1 MNHEY, CDR2 SVGAGI. V shed 5 bases and J 2 bases; nucleotides not matched to a gene: 6. The CDR3 has 16 amino acids. This CDR3 is CASSHRDRGRNYGYTF. The CDR3 bases are TGTGCCAGCAGTCACAGGGACAGGGGGCGAAACTATGGCTACACCTTC.

This chain joins TRBV5-1 and TRBJ2-3; maybe TRBD2 (5 bases). Trimming removed 4 bases from V and 2 bases from J, with 14 bases in between. The CDR3 runs 15 residues. Germline lookup yields CDR1 SGHRS and CDR2 YFSETQ. The CDR3 loop is CASSAGLALTDTQYF. In DNA, the CDR3 is TGCGCCAGCAGCGCAGGACTCGCACTCACAGATACGCAGTATTTT.

This clonotype was seen many times. The CDR3 DNA is TGTGCCAGCAGGAGCGGGAGAGGACAAGAGACCCAGTACTTC. Protein sequence: CASRSGRGQETQYF. The rearrangement uses TRBV12-3 or TRBV12-4 and TRBJ2-5, with TRBD2 identical over 8 bases. The CDR3 has 14 amino acids. J gave up 2 bases and V 6 bases, and 5 bases lay outside the gene matches.

This clonotype was detected many times. This chain links TRBV19 with TRBJ2-7; 10 nucleotides line up with TRBD2. Germline assignment: CDR1 LNHDA and CDR2 SQIVND (reference sequence). Germline trimming cut 4 bases from V and 3 bases from J; bases unmatched to any gene: 9. The CDR3 loop spans 16 amino acids. CDR3: CASSTRGGLARYEQYF. The DNA for the CDR3 is TGTGCCAGTAGTACCAGAGGGGGACTAGCGCGCTACGAGCAGTACTTC. Filled out from reference TRBV19 and TRBJ2-7, the complete variable domain reads DGGITQSPKYLFRKEGQNVTLSCEQNLNHDAMYWYRQDPGQGLRLIYYSQIVNDFQKGDIAEGYSVSREKKESFPLTVTSAQKNPTAFYLCASSTRGGLARYEQYFGPGTRLTVT.

This clonotype was found many times. In DNA, the CDR3 is TGTGCCAGCAGTCCTGTGCTAGGCTCCTATAATTCACCCCTCCACTTT. Translation gives CASSPVLGSYNSPLHF. The rearrangement uses TRBV27 and TRBJ1-6, with D hard to call. Trimming left V 5 bases short and J 0 bases short, with 11 bases between. CDR3 length: 16 residues. Germline CDR1 is MNHEY and CDR2 is SMNVEV (reference sequence).

This clonotype appeared many times. V usage is TRBV3-1 and J usage is TRBJ2-2; no clear D. This CDR3 has 12 amino acids. V gave up 3 bases and J gave up 4 bases, with 3 bases separating them. The germline V gene has CDR1 LGHDT and CDR2 YNNKEL (reference sequence). The CDR3, as DNA: TGTGCCAGCAGCCATTTCACCGGGGAGCTGTTTTTT. Encoded protein: CASSHFTGELFF.

At least ten counts were recorded for this clonotype. The chain uses TRBV20-1 and TRBJ2-7; D uncertain. V lost 1 base to trimming and J lost 2 bases, with 6 bases between them. Germline CDR1 and CDR2: DFQATT and SNEGSKA (reference sequence). The CDR3 is made up of 12 amino acids. The CDR3 protein is CSARGHAYEQYF. In nucleotides, the CDR3 is TGCAGTGCTAGAGGGCACGCCTACGAGCAGTACTTC.